The clone carrying this T cell receptor beta chain was recorded a few times. Germline V gene lookup returns CDR1 MDHEN and CDR2 SYDVKM. This CDR3 has 16 amino acids. Trimming pared 1 base from V and 0 bases from J, leaving 12 bases between. The sample originates from a study of molecular identifiers for immune sequencing clone quantification. TCRdb itself ran the PCR reads through MiXCR, one entry per CDR3 protein. Among about half a million distinct CDR3 sequences, 20% to 25% were seen once, and the ten largest hold approximately 0.84%. Preparation of naive CD8 libraries involved roughly 19,000 to 1,100,000 sorted cells and 10%, 30% or 50% RNA.

Sequencing was performed on naive CD8+ T cells from blood, with Jurkat cell RNA spiked in. Subset of the sample: FACS-sorted CD8+CD4-CCR7+CD45RA+ naive T cells. The gene calls are TRBV28 and TRBJ1-2, with D possibly being TRBD1 (5 bases). The source of this sequence is a human donor in good health. Some libraries in this study had Jurkat cell RNA spiked in. This chain's CDR3 is CASSLLGVTSNYGYTF. The CDR3 nucleotides read TGTGCCAGCAGTTTATTGGGGGTTACCTCTAACTATGGCTACACCTTC.